This T cell receptor (beta chain) is from a study of cytomegalovirus exposure and HLA in healthy donors (dated by TCRdb to 2016 to 2017). Regarding the research as a whole: In an earlier analysis of under 600 of the donors, around 300 Gb of sequence data and some 100 million unique TCR beta sequences from about 190 million T cells were reported. An early release covering 550 to 650 HLA-typed donors comprised roughly 300 gigabases of sequencing data and around 80 million unique TCR sequences. Of the approximately 400 genotyped donors, about 80% fell in the genetic ancestry cluster associated with self-reported Caucasian donors. The study aimed to test whether cataloging public T cell receptors could reveal signatures of past pathogen exposure. The study profiled the T cell repertoires of under 700 subjects by immunosequencing and related them to cytomegalovirus serostatus. In addition to the first cohort of 650 to 750 subjects, a separate validation cohort of 130 or so different subjects was used. The study combined high-throughput TCR immunosequencing, statistical association of individual TCRs with disease status, and machine learning to predict cytomegalovirus infection status. In a later analysis, previously published TCR beta repertoires from fewer than 750 donors were re-analyzed and high-resolution HLA genotyping was added so that TCR occurrence patterns could be studied. Rather than using new phenotypic data, the later analysis identified candidate immune exposures from TCR beta sequences and from how often those sequences occurred across donors. An earlier analysis of some 600 of the donors applied high-throughput TCR beta sequencing to assess whether each TCR beta V gene segment acted as functional or pseudogenic. Donor age, sex, ethnicity and CMV serostatus were compiled together with the repertoire data. In a later genetic analysis, genome-wide SNP genotypes for about three fifths of the roughly 670 donors were used, and that subset was treated as a discovery cohort. All discovery cohort repertoires had been generated on a single sequencing platform. Class I and class II HLA loci were covered by the typing at four-digit resolution. Typing coverage varied by locus: roughly 620-640 donors for A, B, C, DRB1 and DQB1; more than 500 for DQA1; around 570 for DPA1; around 490 for DPB1. A handful of DR-DQ haplotypes were handled as single units for association and clustering because linkage in the cohort was strong. On average, around 240,000 unique TCR beta nucleotide sequences were sequenced per donor among 350 to 400 genotyped donors of the cohort, with roughly a sixth of those sequences being non-productive.

Here V drops 4 bases and J drops 0 bases, and the junction holds 7 bases not matched to any gene. The germline V gene supplies CDR1 ENHRY and CDR2 SYGVKD. The CDR3 numbers 16 residues from cysteine through phenylalanine. CDR3 DNA only is kept here, 48 bases in frame from base 1. The cohort consisted of 650 to 850 healthy bone marrow donors. At the time of sampling, every cohort member was nominally healthy, though immune exposures that went unrecorded were likely present. The donor tested CMV seronegative, placing the donor among the roughly 400 seronegative members of the cohort. A peripheral blood sample was provided by each donor, and peripheral blood mononuclear cells were used for TCR beta sequencing. The Qiagen DNeasy Blood Extraction Kit was used to extract genomic DNA from the blood cell samples. Study-wide findings and limitations: Compared with the approximately 600-donor mean, donors in an Asian-associated ancestry cluster had fewer N-insertions in productive TCRs, according to a later genetic analysis. A cluster of highly shared sequence variants was judged likely to be a technical artifact of the sequencing pipeline. Immune exposure information for the cohort was limited to CMV serostatus. The authors suggested that the approach could potentially be generalized to other disease states and immunological phenotypes. This cohort had only TCR beta chains sequenced, and the lack of alpha or paired-chain data limited which features could be detected. In the study, 150 to 200 TCR beta chains were listed as associated with cytomegalovirus. At a false discovery rate of 0.05, a later analysis linked 16,000 or so TCR beta sequences to specific HLA alleles. Strong co-occurrence of HLA alleles, especially DR and DQ, made assigning TCR associations to individual alleles difficult. In a later analysis, several top co-occurrence clusters were reported to appear linked to parvovirus B19, influenza, CMV and Epstein-Barr virus. Because counts were too low, fewer than 20 rarely observed V segments, including chromosome 9 orphons, were excluded from the earlier analysis of around 590 of the donors. Because the 87-base-pair reads could not distinguish some IMGT-functional V segments, including TRBV6-2 and TRBV6-3, those segments were excluded. A later analysis found that HLA-associated TCR beta chains were more clonally expanded and had lower generation probabilities than equally common non-associated chains. Because HLA typing was missing for some donors at each locus, association tests included only the typed subset. A later analysis found that most CMV-associated TCR beta chains appeared HLA-restricted, with HLA associations seemingly driven largely by CMV exposure. The presence/absence analyses assumed that sequencing depth was roughly uniform across donors, and that assumption may not be true. An association between a missense DCLRE1C variant and V-gene and J-gene trimming of TCR beta chains was found in a later genetic analysis and replicated in an independent cohort. A few of the identified cytomegalovirus-associated TCR beta chains were confirmed in vitro to be specific for cytomegalovirus antigens. Most TCR sequences were observed very rarely across donors, whereas some public TCRs were present in many individuals. In both the original and validation cohorts, the classifier was reported to diagnose cytomegalovirus status with high specificity and sensitivity. In an earlier analysis of some 500 of the donors, most TCR beta V segments appeared in productive rearrangements about 87% or about 30% of the time, broadly matching IMGT annotations. A further reported finding was that TCR beta sequences accurately predicted the HLA-A and HLA-B alleles for most subjects in the first cohort. A later analysis found that TCR association rates varied across HLA loci, with DRB1 alleles showing the most associated TCRs and HLA-C alleles the fewest. Correlated functional status among segregating V segments might be attributable to linkage disequilibrium, but an unknown experimental factor could not be ruled out.

Library construction relied on the immunoSEQ multiplex PCR assay. A mixture of 60 forward primers for TCR Vbeta segments and 13 reverse primers for TCR Jbeta segments was used in the multiplex PCR. The CDR3 region of rearranged TCR beta genes was amplified from genomic DNA by a multiplex PCR assay. On the Illumina HiSeq System, the amplified TCR beta libraries were sequenced as 87-base-pair reads. Concerning the study's data processing: In a later analysis, tens of millions of unique TCR beta chains were counted across the roughly 610 repertoires, and roughly 10 million of these chains were shared by at least two donors. Raw reads were error-corrected and collapsed into unique sequences by a nearest-neighbor algorithm in which closely related sequences were merged to remove PCR and sequencing errors. V, D and J gene segments were assigned by aligning CDR3 sequences to IMGT reference sequences. For a sequence to be retained, a match of at least six nucleotides was required to both a V gene segment and a J gene segment. A rearrangement was called productive if the CDR3 had no stop codons and remained in frame with V and J, and every other rearrangement was called non-productive. Following IMGT convention, CDR3 was defined as the stretch from the second conserved V-encoded cysteine to the conserved J-encoded phenylalanine. The earlier analysis of fewer than 750 of the donors excluded sequences that lacked an unambiguous match to a single V gene segment. An earlier analysis of 587 of the donors called V segments functional above 56.7% productive rearrangements and segregating when the between-donor standard deviation exceeded 5%. A statistical classification framework was developed to diagnose cytomegalovirus status using the catalog of TCR beta chain sequences. V and J gene assignment, in a later analysis, came from comparing TCR nucleotide sequences with IMGT/GENE-DB human TR gene sequences. A later analysis assigned CDR3 sequences and most-parsimonious VDJ recombination scenarios with the TCRdist pipeline. In a later analysis, each TCR beta chain was defined by its CDR3 amino acid sequence together with its V-gene family, and reads without a unique V-gene family were excluded. To address suspected cross-contamination and a sequencing artifact, a later analysis removed under 600 highly shared, low-generation-probability nucleotide sequences. A later analysis calculated a clonal expansion index for each public chain from normalized within-repertoire ranks of inferred template counts. Generation probabilities in a later analysis came from a VDJ recombination model fitted to out-of-frame rearrangements, and those results were checked against IGoR. Hypergeometric tests were used in a later analysis to score TCR-TCR, TCR-HLA and TCR-CMV co-occurrence, with a repertoire-size bias correction applied to the TCR pairs. In a later analysis, false discovery rates were estimated by permuting HLA or CMV assignments 20 times. A later analysis grouped co-occurring TCRs with DBSCAN, adding TCRdist sequence similarity when clustering within HLA-allele-positive subsets. Repertoires with fewer than 30,000 or more than 120,000 public chains were left out of co-occurrence clustering, as were four to six repertoires with anomalous nucleotide sharing. The table comes from immuneACCESS by way of TCRdb, which keeps in-frame sequences with V and J called. Part of the clones is missing from these tables; in studies checked, under half for an unresolved V gene and the rest for unknown reasons. That table is the source of V, J and clone size, and D and trimming were worked out from the DNA. The sample's own table lists 130,000 to 150,000 clones. The top ten clonotypes cover less than 3.5% of the sample.

Turning to this clone: Which antigen it targets is not known.

The rearranged chain carries TRBV10-3 and TRBJ2-7; 9 nucleotides in the junction match TRBD2. This receptor was obtained from a man aged 35 to 55 in good health and CMV-seronegative. Material: PBMCs. The sequenced DNA is TGTGCCATCAGTGGGACTGGCGGGGGGGCCTCCTACGAGCAGTACTTC. This codes for CAISGTGGGASYEQYF.